This T cell receptor beta chain appears in the sequencing data of a study of high-grade serous ovarian cancer treatment subgroups. Study-wide results and limits: Same-patient tumor repertoires overlapped at about 0.11 to 0.85; different patients barely overlapped.

Tumor samples were obtained before definitive surgery or chemotherapy. Generated by immunoSEQ multiplex PCR, the TCRdb table keeps only in-frame clones and is missing some. Among 10,000 to 12,000 clones listed, around 83% were seen once. As for this clone: Its cognate antigen is unknown.

This CDR3 region has 16 residues. Trimming cost V 5 bases and J 1 base, with 17 bases left between them. Germline loops: CDR1 PRHDT, CDR2 FYEKMQ (reference sequence). The specimen sequenced was tumor tissue. This TCR came from a human donor with high-grade serous ovarian cancer. The rearrangement links TRBV13 to TRBJ1-1; no reliable D call. The CDR3 DNA reads as TGTGCCAGCAGCCCCGGCGGGGTTTGGGGGAACACTGAAGCTTTCTTT. It is translated as CASSPGGVWGNTEAFF.